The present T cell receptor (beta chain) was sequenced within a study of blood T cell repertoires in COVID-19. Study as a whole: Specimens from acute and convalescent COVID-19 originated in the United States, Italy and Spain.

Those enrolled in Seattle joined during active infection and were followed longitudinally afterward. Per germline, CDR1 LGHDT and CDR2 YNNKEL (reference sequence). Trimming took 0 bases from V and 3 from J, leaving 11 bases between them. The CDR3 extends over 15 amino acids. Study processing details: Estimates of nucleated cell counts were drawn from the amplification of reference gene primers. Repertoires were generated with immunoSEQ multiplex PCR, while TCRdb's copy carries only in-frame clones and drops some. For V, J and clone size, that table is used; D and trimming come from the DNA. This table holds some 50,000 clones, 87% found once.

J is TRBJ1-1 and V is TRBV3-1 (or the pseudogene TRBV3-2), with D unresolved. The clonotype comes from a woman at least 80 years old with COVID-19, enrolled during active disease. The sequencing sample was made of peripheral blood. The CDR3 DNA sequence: TGTGCCAGCAGCCAAGATCTTGGAGGGTACACTGAAGCTTTCTTT. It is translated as CASSQDLGGYTEAFF.